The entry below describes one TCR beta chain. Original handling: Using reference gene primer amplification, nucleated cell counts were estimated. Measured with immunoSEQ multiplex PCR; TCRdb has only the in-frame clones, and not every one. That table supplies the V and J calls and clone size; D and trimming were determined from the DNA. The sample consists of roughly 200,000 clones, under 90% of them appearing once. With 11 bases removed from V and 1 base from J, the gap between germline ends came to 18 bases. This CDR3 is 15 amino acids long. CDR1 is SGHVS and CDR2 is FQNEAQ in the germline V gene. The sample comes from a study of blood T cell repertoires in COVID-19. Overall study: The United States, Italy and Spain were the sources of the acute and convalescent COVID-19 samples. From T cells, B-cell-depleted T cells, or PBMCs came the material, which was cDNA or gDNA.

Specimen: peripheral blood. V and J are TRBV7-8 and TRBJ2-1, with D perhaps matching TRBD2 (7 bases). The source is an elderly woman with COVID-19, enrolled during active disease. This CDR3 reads CASKGGPSSYNEQFF. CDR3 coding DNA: TGTGCCTCAAAGGGGGGGCCCTCTTCCTACAATGAGCAGTTCTTC.